This T cell receptor beta chain emerged from a study of T cell responses to AZD1222 COVID-19 vaccine. The CDR3 has 16 amino acids. V shed 0 bases and J 7 bases; nucleotides not matched to a gene: 10. CDR1 is SGHRS and CDR2 is YFSETQ in the germline V gene. Details on this clone: Its antigen is not identified.

Repertoires were generated with immunoSEQ multiplex PCR, while TCRdb's copy carries only in-frame clones and drops some. The table includes 200,000 to 300,000 clones, 85% to 95% detected once. General study points: Only 5 or 6 AZD1222 recipients were seropositive at baseline. Clonal diversity was possibly underestimated; the donors were predominantly white British and more often female. Researchers report vaccine-associated CD4 TCRs spanning spike, with dominance at 160-218 and 743-854. Compared with day 0, the breadth and depth of the Spike-specific TCR repertoire rose significantly after two doses of AZD1222.

The chain links TRBV5-1 to TRBJ1-5; 7 bases line up with TRBD1. The sample here was peripheral blood, taken on day 0 of AZD1222 vaccination. This clonotype originated in an adult in good health. CDR3 protein: CASSLEGDRAGQPQHF. CDR3 sequence (DNA): TGCGCCAGCAGCTTGGAGGGCGACAGGGCTGGCCAGCCCCAGCATTTT.